These 24 T cell receptor beta chains share one sample of origin, sequenced in a study of a mutant IDH1 vaccine in newly diagnosed glioma. Time point meaning: week 23, last vaccination. In the vaccine, a single dose held 300 ug of the mutant IDH1 20-mer peptide, along with topical imiquimod. Using immunoSEQ multiplex PCR, the repertoire was profiled, and TCRdb retains in-frame clones only, with some absent. The sample shows under 85,000 clones, approximately 85% of them seen only once. These receptors' antigens are unknown. The specimen was PBMCs, collected from a glioma patient whose treatment included an IDH1 peptide vaccine. The origin of the receptors is a woman between 50 and 59 years old with glioma.

The CDR3 region is CSVEQGPDYGYTF. The CDR3 nucleotides read TGCAGCGTTGAACAGGGGCCGGACTATGGCTACACCTTC. The genes are TRBV29-1 and TRBJ1-2; D is possibly TRBD1 (6 bases). V dropped 2 bases and J dropped 3 bases, with 10 bases sitting between them. The CDR3 sequence is 13 residues long. Germline CDR1 reads SQVTM; CDR2 reads ANQGSEA.

This sequence joins TRBV7-3 and TRBJ2-5; D is perhaps TRBD1 (6 bases). The V gene lost 0 bases and the J gene lost 4 bases, with 6 bases spanning the gap. The length of the CDR3 is 13 residues. CDR1 SGHTA and CDR2 FQGTGA come from the germline V gene. CDR3 DNA: TGTGCCAGCAGCTTAACCAGGGGAGAGACCCAGTACTTC. This sequence encodes CASSLTRGETQYF.

The CDR3 loop reads CASRWQGSVADTEAFF. CDR3 DNA sequence: TGCGCCAGCAGGTGGCAGGGTAGTGTTGCGGACACTGAAGCTTTCTTT. This rearrangement joins TRBV5-1 to TRBJ1-1, with a possible D match to TRBD1 (5 bases). Trimming pared 5 bases from V and 3 bases from J, leaving 20 bases between. The V gene's germline CDR1 is SGHRS and CDR2 YFSETQ. This CDR3 comprises 16 residues.

This clone was counted between two and nine times. The rearrangement uses TRBV25-1 and TRBJ1-1; D may be TRBD1 (6 bases). This CDR3 contains 16 residues. Trimming shortened V by 1 base and J by 4 bases, and 16 bases separated the two germline ends. CDR1 is MGHDK, CDR2 SYGVNS, per germline. This CDR3 is CASSEFIGTGSTEAFF. The CDR3 region has the DNA TGTGCCAGCAGTGAATTCATAGGTACAGGGAGCACTGAAGCTTTCTTT.

This chain links TRBV6-4 with TRBJ2-2; 9 bases line up with TRBD1. Germline trimming cut 4 bases from V and 3 bases from J; bases unmatched to any gene: 0. This CDR3 has 14 residues. CDR1 and CDR2 from the germline V gene are MRHNA and SNTAGT. This CDR3 is CASSGTGDTGELFF. The CDR3 DNA follows: TGTGCCAGCAGTGGGACAGGGGACACCGGGGAGCTGTTTTTT.

This CDR3 is CASSLGGNTGELFF. Here the CDR3 DNA reads TGCGCCAGCAGCTTAGGCGGGAACACCGGGGAGCTGTTTTTT. The chain carries TRBV5-1 and TRBJ2-2, with unresolved D. Trimming stripped 2 bases from V and 1 base from J, with 6 bases between. Per germline, CDR1 SGHRS and CDR2 YFSETQ. The CDR3 totals 14 residues.

This clone was observed once. V and J are TRBV28 and TRBJ1-3, with TRBD1 identical over 7 bases. V was clipped by 5 bases and J by 4 bases; unmatched bases: 5. The germline CDR1 and CDR2 sequences are MDHEN and SYDVKM. This CDR3 is built from 14 residues. The CDR3 loop is CASSGGTVGNTIYF. Here the CDR3 DNA reads TGTGCCAGCAGTGGAGGGACAGTCGGAAACACCATATATTTT.

CDR3 in DNA: TGTGCCAGCAGTGAAAGGGGGGTGGTACGGACTGAAGCTTTCTTT. It codes for CASSERGVVRTEAFF. The chain combines TRBV6-1 with TRBJ1-1; D possibly corresponds to TRBD1 (6 bases). The CDR3 covers 15 residues. V was trimmed by 2 bases and J by 5 bases, leaving 15 bases between them. CDR1 MNHNS and CDR2 SASEGT come from the germline V gene.

This sequence joins TRBV5-5 and TRBJ1-2; 9 nucleotides agree with TRBD1. Looked up from germline, CDR1 is SGHKS and CDR2 is YYEKEE (reference sequence). This CDR3 is built from 15 residues. J lost 8 bases, V lost 4 bases, and 12 bases had no gene match. The CDR3, as DNA: TGTGCCAGCAGCCCGGATGGGACAGGGTTTGGGGGCTACACCTTC. Protein product: CASSPDGTGFGGYTF.

J is TRBJ2-5 and V is TRBV27; maybe TRBD1 (6 bases). This CDR3 is 14 amino acids long. CDR1 is MNHEY and CDR2 is SMNVEV in the germline V gene (reference sequence). Trimming shortened V by 4 bases and J by 4 bases, and 13 bases separated the two germline ends. CDR3 in DNA: TGTGCCAGCAGTTCAAACAGGGATACAGAGACCCAGTACTTC. Translated, it gives CASSSNRDTETQYF.

The genes are TRBV19 and TRBJ1-5, with D unclear. This CDR3 has 15 residues. Germline loops: CDR1 LNHDA, CDR2 SQIVND (reference sequence). V was clipped by 6 bases and J by 0 bases, with 12 bases between them. The CDR3 sequence is CASSSGRASNQPQHF. The CDR3 nucleotides are TGTGCCAGTAGCTCCGGACGGGCTAGCAATCAGCCCCAGCATTTT.

The chain uses TRBV5-1 and TRBJ2-7; 7 bases match TRBD1. The length of the CDR3 is 14 residues. Germline assignment: CDR1 SGHRS and CDR2 YFSETQ. V was pared by 2 bases and J by 4 bases, with 6 bases of the junction left unmatched. The CDR3 DNA reads as TGCGCCAGCAGCTTCACGGGACAGACTTACGAGCAGTACTTC. It encodes CASSFTGQTYEQYF.

CDR3 residues: CASKRWTGSNQPQHF. CDR3 nucleotides: TGTGCCAGCAAAAGGTGGACAGGGAGCAATCAGCCCCAGCATTTT. The chain uses TRBV6-5 and TRBJ1-5; 8 bases map to TRBD1. Germline-derived CDR1 and CDR2 are MNHEY and SVGAGI. CDR3 length equals 15 residues. Trimming took 7 bases from V and 1 from J; bases not matched to a gene: 6.

This rearrangement joins TRBV28 to TRBJ2-2; D assignment may be TRBD1 or TRBD2 (5 bases each). V was pared by 6 bases and J by 0 bases, with 8 bases between. The CDR3 has 14 residues. Germline V CDR1 and CDR2: MDHEN, SYDVKM. The CDR3 region is CASSPGPNTGELFF. In DNA, the CDR3 is TGTGCCAGCAGCCCGGGACCGAACACCGGGGAGCTGTTTTTT.

The chain couples TRBV5-6 to TRBJ2-3; tentative D call: TRBD2 (6 bases). Deletions cut 3 bases from V and 2 bases from J, with 16 bases between. This CDR3 region has 16 residues. Germline V lookup: CDR1 SGHDT, CDR2 YYEEEE. Here the CDR3 DNA reads TGTGCCAGCAGCTCCCTCCCAGCGGGCGTCACAGATACGCAGTATTTT. Protein sequence: CASSSLPAGVTDTQYF.

The chain employs TRBV10-3 and TRBJ1-2; 10 bases map to TRBD1. CDR3 length: 13 amino acids. With 4 bases clipped from V and 8 bases from J, the junction kept 4 bases outside the gene matches. The germline gives CDR1 ENHRY, CDR2 SYGVKD. The CDR3 reads CAISGTGGGGYTF. CDR3 bases: TGTGCCATCAGTGGGACAGGGGGAGGGGGCTACACCTTC.

The genes are TRBV28 and TRBJ2-2, with D unclear. V lost 5 bases and J lost 6, with 16 bases in between. The length of the CDR3 is 15 residues. Germline CDR1 reads MDHEN; CDR2 reads SYDVKM. Here the CDR3 DNA reads TGTGCCAGCAGTCCTATCCACTTAGCAGCCGGGGAGCTGTTTTTT. It encodes CASSPIHLAAGELFF. The full variable domain, rest sourced from reference TRBV28 and TRBJ2-2, is DVKVTQSSRYLVKRTGEKVFLECVQDMDHENMFWYRQDPGLGLRLIYFSYDVKMKEKGDIPEGYSVSREKKERFSLILESASTNQTSMYLCASSPIHLAAGELFFGEGSRLTVL.

The CDR3 reads CATSRVPGQAQPQHF. CDR3 sequence (DNA): TGTGCCACCAGCAGAGTCCCCGGACAGGCTCAGCCCCAGCATTTT. The chain is built from TRBV15 and TRBJ1-5, with 7 bases fitting TRBD1. V lost 1 base, J lost 6 bases, and 6 bases stayed unmatched. CDR3 size: 15 residues. CDR1 and CDR2 (germline): LNHNV, YYDKDF (reference sequence). Variable domain in full (rest from reference TRBV15 and TRBJ1-5): DAMVIQNPRYQVTQFGKPVTLSCSQTLNHNVMYWYQQKSSQAPKLLFHYYDKDFNNEADTPDNFQSRRPNTSFCFLDIRSPGLGDTAMYLCATSRVPGQAQPQHFGDGTRLSIL.

This chain uses TRBV19 with TRBJ1-2; D is uncertain. Germline loops: CDR1 LNHDA, CDR2 SQIVND (reference sequence). The V end was cut by 7 bases, the J end by 1 base, with 19 bases between. The CDR3 sequence is 16 residues long. CDR3: CASTTLNLDVNYGYTF. CDR3 bases: TGTGCCAGTACTACCCTCAACCTTGACGTTAACTATGGCTACACCTTC.

J is TRBJ2-3 and V is TRBV7-6; possibly TRBD2 for D (6 bases). V was cut by 0 bases and J by 3 bases, with 28 bases left in between. From germline, CDR1 is SGHVS and CDR2 FNYEAQ. The CDR3 covers 21 residues. The CDR3 DNA reads TGTGCCAGCAGCTTAGCGCCCGTGGCGGGATTGGGGCAGGGTTTGACAGATACGCAGTATTTT. Its translation: CASSLAPVAGLGQGLTDTQYF.

The table lists this clone with a count of one. V gene TRBV28 combines with J gene TRBJ1-5, with D possibly being TRBD1 (5 bases). CDR1 is MDHEN, CDR2 SYDVKM, per germline. V was clipped by 3 bases and J by 6 bases, with 15 bases between them. This CDR3 contains 15 residues. The CDR3 bases are TGTGCCAGCAGTTTTCGAGGGCAGGGAAGTCAGCCCCAGCATTTT. Its translation is CASSFRGQGSQPQHF. Drawing the rest from reference TRBV28 and TRBJ1-5, the complete variable domain is DVKVTQSSRYLVKRTGEKVFLECVQDMDHENMFWYRQDPGLGLRLIYFSYDVKMKEKGDIPEGYSVSREKKERFSLILESASTNQTSMYLCASSFRGQGSQPQHFGDGTRLSIL.

The chain has TRBV19 and TRBJ1-1; D possibly corresponds to TRBD1 (5 bases). Germline V gene data show CDR1 as LNHDA and CDR2 as SQIVND (reference sequence). The CDR3 loop spans 13 amino acids. Trimming left V 3 bases short and J 9 bases short, with 14 bases between. The CDR3 sequence: CASSIGGGLKAFF. CDR3 DNA sequence: TGTGCCAGTAGTATTGGCGGGGGGTTGAAAGCTTTCTTT. The variable domain in full, completed from reference TRBV19 and TRBJ1-1, reads DGGITQSPKYLFRKEGQNVTLSCEQNLNHDAMYWYRQDPGQGLRLIYYSQIVNDFQKGDIAEGYSVSREKKESFPLTVTSAQKNPTAFYLCASSIGGGLKAFFGQGTRLTVV.

The genes are TRBV28 and TRBJ2-7; D might be TRBD1 or TRBD2, each matching 7 bases. The CDR3 consists of 15 residues. Trimming cost V 6 bases and J 5 bases, with 20 bases left between them. Germline V gives CDR1 MDHEN, CDR2 SYDVKM. The CDR3 is CASRLPGGGSDEQYF. DNA of the CDR3: TGTGCCAGCAGACTCCCAGGGGGAGGGTCTGACGAGCAGTACTTC.

The CDR3 DNA is TGTGCCAGTAGTATTACACCCGGGGGACAGGGGGCAGAGACCCAGTACTTC. Translation gives CASSITPGGQGAETQYF. The gene calls are TRBV19 and TRBJ2-5; 12 positions agree with TRBD1. The length of the CDR3 is 17 residues. Germline V gives CDR1 LNHDA, CDR2 SQIVND (reference sequence). V lost 3 bases, J lost 4 bases, and 9 bases stayed unmatched.